One sample yielded the 5 T cell receptor beta chains listed below, sequenced in a study of shared clonotypes between healthy human individuals. TCRdb's table, derived via immunoSEQ multiplex PCR, lists solely in-frame clones and lacks some. The sample contains millions of clones, around 93% of which appear only once. Naive CD8 cells comprised CD45RO-negative, CCR7-positively selected cells, excluding terminally differentiated effector memory CD45RA+ cells. The sequencing input was naive CD8+ T cells from PBMCs. The receptors were sampled from a man aged 18 to 30 in good health. Some clones in this sample may be carry-over from other donors' samples.

This clone was seen a single time. V usage is TRBV13 and J usage is TRBJ2-7; D unclear. CDR3 length equals 13 residues. Trimming took off 3 bases at V and 3 bases at J, with 9 bases between the two ends. CDR1 is PRHDT, CDR2 FYEKMQ, per germline (reference sequence). DNA for the CDR3: TGTGCCAGCAGCTTGGGCCGCGACTACGAGCAGTACTTC. It is translated as CASSLGRDYEQYF.

The chain is built from TRBV19 and TRBJ2-1; D remains ambiguous. CDR3 length: 12 amino acids. CDR1 and CDR2 from the germline V gene are LNHDA and SQIVND (reference sequence). The V gene lost 11 bases and the J gene lost 4 bases, with 12 bases spanning the gap. The CDR3 nucleotides read TGTGCCGCCTGTAGTGGTTACAATGAGCAGTTCTTC. Its protein product is CAACSGYNEQFF.

This chain's CDR3 is CASRKREGSTDTQYF. DNA for the CDR3: TGTGCCAGCAGAAAGCGGGAGGGAAGCACAGATACGCAGTATTTT. The J gene is TRBJ2-3, the V gene TRBV27, with TRBD2 matching 10 bases. Germline CDR1 MNHEY, CDR2 SMNVEV (reference sequence). V lost 6 bases and J lost 0; bases outside the gene matches: 3. CDR3 length equals 15 residues.

The chain recombines TRBV4-2 with TRBJ2-3, with 9 positions matching TRBD2. Germline lookup yields CDR1 LGHNA and CDR2 YNFKEQ. This CDR3 has 21 amino acids. J was trimmed by 0 bases and V by 4 bases; bases with no gene match: 20. CDR3 residues: CASSRRLAGAVKEVSTDTQYF. Written as DNA, the CDR3 is TGTGCCAGCAGCCGAAGATTAGCGGGAGCGGTGAAGGAGGTCAGCACAGATACGCAGTATTTT.

The CDR3 spells CASSFRGAWEQFF. Here the CDR3 DNA reads TGTGCCAGCAGCTTCCGGGGGGCGTGGGAGCAGTTCTTC. The chain couples TRBV5-4 to TRBJ2-1; D possibly corresponds to TRBD2 (7 bases). Deletions cut 2 bases from V and 10 bases from J, with 13 bases between. CDR3 length equals 13 residues. The germline V gene has CDR1 SGHNT and CDR2 YYREEE (reference sequence).